The 32 T cell receptor beta chains presented below share a single source sample, sequenced in a study of shared T cell receptors in the human thymus. Data came from immunoSEQ multiplex PCR; TCRdb stores just in-frame clones and leaves some out. The top ten hold around 0.012% of the sample, which has just under 550,000 clones, about 84% seen once. In addition, the sample was reused for a study of human thymus T cells.

Sequencing was carried out using thymocytes. The receptor source for this set is a boy in the first two years of life with a congenital heart defect.

The chain employs TRBV9 and TRBJ2-3, with 13 bases lining up with TRBD2. Germline values: CDR1 SGDLS, CDR2 YYNGEE. Unmatched junction bases numbered 5, after V lost 3 bases and J lost 1 base. This CDR3 region has 17 residues. The CDR3 DNA reads TGTGCCAGCAGCGCCGGGACTAGCGGGAATCGCACAGATACGCAGTATTTT. Protein sequence: CASSAGTSGNRTDTQYF.

This clone was observed a few times. V is TRBV4-2 and J is TRBJ1-1, with D uncertain. This CDR3 contains 12 residues. With 0 bases removed from V and 7 bases from J, the gap between germline ends came to 6 bases. The germline CDR1 and CDR2 sequences are LGHNA and YNFKEQ. CDR3 DNA: TGTGCCAGCAGCCAAGAGGCGGGTGAAGCTTTCTTT. It yields the protein CASSQEAGEAFF.

This clone was picked up a small number of times. V is TRBV5-6 and J is TRBJ2-7, with a possible D match to TRBD2 (6 bases). The CDR3 totals 12 residues. Deletions cut 5 bases from V and 6 bases from J, with 12 bases between. Per the germline V gene, CDR1 is SGHDT and CDR2 is YYEEEE. CDR3 loop: CASRNRDSEQYF. The CDR3 DNA is TGTGCCAGCAGGAACCGGGACTCCGAGCAGTACTTC.

This clone has just one count. J is TRBJ1-2 and V is TRBV27; 8 nucleotides match TRBD1. J lost 6 bases, V lost 0 bases, and 6 bases had no gene match. The germline V gene encodes CDR1 MNHEY and CDR2 SMNVEV (reference sequence). The CDR3 is 15 amino acids. The CDR3 sequence is CASSLSGAGGDGYTF. The CDR3 DNA follows: TGTGCCAGCAGTTTATCGGGGGCAGGGGGCGATGGCTACACCTTC.

This rearrangement joins TRBV28 to TRBJ1-1, with TRBD1 identical over 11 bases. V shed 3 bases and J 4 bases; nucleotides not matched to a gene: 4. Germline CDR1 MDHEN, CDR2 SYDVKM. The CDR3 length is 15 residues. The DNA for the CDR3 is TGTGCCAGCAGTTTGGACAGGGGGCTTGGCACTGAAGCTTTCTTT. It specifies CASSLDRGLGTEAFF.

The rearrangement links TRBV28 to TRBJ1-5; 12 positions match TRBD1. Per germline, CDR1 MDHEN and CDR2 SYDVKM. The CDR3 totals 20 residues. Trimming removed 5 bases from V and 2 bases from J; junction bases left unmatched: 16. CDR3 sequence: CASSRPGQGAKRVCNQPQHF. The CDR3 DNA sequence: TGTGCCAGCAGTCGACCGGGACAGGGGGCCAAACGAGTTTGCAATCAGCCCCAGCATTTT.

Here the CDR3 reads CASTTEQSPNEQYF. Written as DNA, the CDR3 is TGTGCCAGCACCACCGAACAGTCACCCAACGAGCAGTACTTC. V gene TRBV27 combines with J gene TRBJ2-7; D not certain. Per germline, CDR1 MNHEY and CDR2 SMNVEV (reference sequence). This CDR3 has 14 residues. Between the trimmed V and J ends, which lost 7 bases and 5 bases, there was a span of 18 bases.

This clone was detected only a few times. The rearrangement uses TRBV27 and TRBJ2-2; 11 nucleotides line up with TRBD2. Germline CDR1 MNHEY, CDR2 SMNVEV (reference sequence). The CDR3 consists of 20 residues. The V segment lost 5 bases and the J segment 0 bases; nucleotides outside the gene matches: 14. This CDR3 reads CASSPIAGGRPDPNTGELFF. The CDR3, as DNA: TGTGCCAGCAGTCCAATAGCGGGAGGGCGGCCCGATCCGAACACCGGGGAGCTGTTTTTT.

The chain links TRBV15 to TRBJ2-1; 12 bases are a match to TRBD2. Per the germline V gene, CDR1 is LNHNV and CDR2 is YYDKDF (reference sequence). The CDR3 extends over 18 amino acids. V lost 5 bases and J lost 8; bases outside the gene matches: 16. CDR3: CATSPNETSGSNRDEQFF. The CDR3 DNA reads as TGTGCCACCAGCCCTAACGAGACTAGCGGGAGTAATCGGGATGAGCAGTTCTTC.

The CDR3 region has the DNA TGTGCCAGCAGCTTAGTAGTTGTACCGGGACAGGGTAGGCAGCAGTACTTC. This gives the protein CASSLVVVPGQGRQQYF. The chain combines TRBV13 with TRBJ2-7; 9 bases are a match to TRBD1. The CDR3 extends over 17 amino acids. With V trimmed by 1 base and J by 8 bases, 15 bases remained unmatched. Per germline, CDR1 PRHDT and CDR2 FYEKMQ (reference sequence).

The J gene is TRBJ1-4, the V gene TRBV10-2; no firm D call. CDR1 is WSHSY and CDR2 is SAAADI in the germline V gene. The V and J ends lost 5 bases and 4 bases respectively, with 17 bases between them. This CDR3 is 16 amino acids long. The CDR3 DNA sequence: TGCGCCAGCAGTCACCCATTGGGCCCGAGTAATGAAAAACTGTTTTTT. Protein product: CASSHPLGPSNEKLFF.

V is TRBV4-1 and J is TRBJ1-1, with a tentative D call TRBD1 (5 bases). CDR1 and CDR2 (germline): MGHRA, YSYEKL. The V end lost 3 bases, the J end lost 1 base, and 15 bases lay between the germline ends. The CDR3 has 16 residues. CDR3 sequence: CASSHRSRTKNTEAFF. The DNA of the CDR3 is TGCGCCAGCAGCCACCGTAGCCGGACAAAGAACACTGAAGCTTTCTTT.

V usage is TRBV2 and J usage is TRBJ2-7; 10 bases fit TRBD2. Germline V gene data show CDR1 as SNHLY and CDR2 as FYNNEI. The CDR3 is 15 amino acids. Germline trimming cut 9 bases from V and 0 bases from J; bases unmatched to any gene: 8. The CDR3 coding sequence is TGTGCCAGTCGCCTTAGCGGGGGGAGCTCCTACGAGCAGTACTTC. Translating gives CASRLSGGSSYEQYF.

The chain combines TRBV18 with TRBJ2-6; possible D gene TRBD1, 5 bases. The CDR3 length is 18 residues. Germline loops: CDR1 KGHSH, CDR2 LQKENI. The V end lost 0 bases, the J end lost 0 bases, and 12 bases lay between the germline ends. The DNA for the CDR3 is TGTGCCAGCTCACCACCTTCAGGGAAGGGCTCTGGGGCCAACGTCCTGACTTTC. The encoded protein is CASSPPSGKGSGANVLTF.

The V gene is TRBV5-1, the J gene TRBJ1-2; D not resolved. CDR3 length equals 15 residues. Germline CDR1 and CDR2: SGHRS and YFSETQ. The V gene lost 2 bases and the J gene lost 4 bases, with 15 bases spanning the gap. CDR3 in amino acids: CASSFQARMGYGYTF. The DNA for the CDR3 is TGCGCCAGCAGCTTCCAGGCAAGGATGGGCTATGGCTACACCTTC.

V and J are TRBV7-4 and TRBJ2-7, with 10 bases matching TRBD1. This CDR3 has 14 amino acids. In germline, CDR1 is SGHVT, CDR2 SQSDAQ. J lost 3 bases, V lost 4 bases, and 3 bases had no gene match. The CDR3 here is CASSYGTGVYEQYF. CDR3 in DNA: TGTGCCAGCAGCTACGGGACAGGGGTCTACGAGCAGTACTTC.

The chain uses TRBV5-1 and TRBJ2-1; 11 nucleotides line up with TRBD2. V lost 4 bases to trimming and J lost 1 base; unmatched junction nucleotides: 7. CDR3 length equals 17 residues. Germline CDR1 and CDR2: SGHRS and YFSETQ. This CDR3 reads CASSHSSGRGSYNEQFF. In nucleotides, the CDR3 is TGCGCCAGCAGCCACAGTAGCGGGAGGGGGTCCTACAATGAGCAGTTCTTC.

The rearrangement joins TRBV7-9 to TRBJ2-7; 13 bases fit TRBD2. Losses at the gene ends were 0 bases for V and 7 bases for J; bases not matched to a gene: 9. Germline V gives CDR1 SEHNR, CDR2 FQNEAQ (reference sequence). The CDR3 runs to 17 residues. CDR3: CASSLAVGLAGLSEQYF. The CDR3 region has the DNA TGTGCCAGCAGCTTAGCGGTGGGACTAGCGGGACTCTCGGAGCAGTACTTC. Using reference TRBV7-9 and TRBJ2-7 for the parts outside the CDR3, the full variable domain is DTGVSQNPRHKITKRGQNVTFRCDPISEHNRLYWYRQTLGQGPEFLTYFQNEAQLEKSRLLSDRFSAERPKGSFSTLEIQRTEQGDSAMYLCASSLAVGLAGLSEQYFGPGTRLTVT.

The CDR3 sequence: CASSQYVRYTF. The CDR3 DNA reads TGTGCCAGCAGCCAGTATGTGCGCTACACCTTC. The chain recombines TRBV6-6 with TRBJ1-2; D gene unclear. Trimming took off 6 bases at V and 9 bases at J, with 11 bases between the two ends. CDR1 and CDR2 from the germline V gene are MNHNY and SVGAGI (reference sequence). The CDR3 runs to 11 residues.

CDR3 in DNA: TGTGCCAGCAGGTTACAGGGGAAGTATGGCTACACCTTC. Residues: CASRLQGKYGYTF. The rearrangement uses TRBV5-4 and TRBJ1-2, with TRBD1 matching over 7 bases. V was clipped by 5 bases and J by 5 bases; unmatched bases: 6. CDR1 SGHNT and CDR2 YYREEE come from the germline V gene (reference sequence). The CDR3 consists of 13 residues.

V usage is TRBV2 and J usage is TRBJ2-3; the match to TRBD1 covers 8 bases. Germline CDR1 and CDR2: SNHLY and FYNNEI. With 7 bases clipped from V and 5 bases from J, the junction kept 17 bases outside the gene matches. CDR3 length: 17 residues. DNA for the CDR3: TGTGCCAGCACCTCCTGGACCATCGGACAGGGTAGAGATACGCAGTATTTT. Encoded protein: CASTSWTIGQGRDTQYF.

The V and J genes are TRBV5-4 and TRBJ2-2; possible D gene TRBD2, 5 bases. Germline CDR1 SGHNT, CDR2 YYREEE (reference sequence). The CDR3 runs 15 residues. Trimming stripped 0 bases from V and 6 bases from J, with 12 bases between. Written as DNA, the CDR3 is TGTGCCAGCAGCTTGGCCCAAGGGAGTGCCGGGGAGCTGTTTTTT. Amino acids: CASSLAQGSAGELFF.

This sequence joins TRBV7-9 and TRBJ2-5, with TRBD1 matching 7 bases. Germline V CDR1 and CDR2: SEHNR, FQNEAQ (reference sequence). V lost 1 base to trimming and J lost 4 bases; unmatched junction nucleotides: 3. The CDR3 has 14 amino acids. CDR3: CASSLDRGLETQYF. Here the CDR3 DNA reads TGTGCCAGCAGCTTAGACAGGGGTTTAGAGACCCAGTACTTC.

This chain uses TRBV29-1 with TRBJ2-1; the match to TRBD2 covers 12 bases. CDR1 is SQVTM, CDR2 ANQGSEA, per germline. J gave up 6 bases and V 3 bases, and 12 bases lay outside the gene matches. The CDR3 consists of 17 residues. The CDR3 reads CSVDYPAASGRVNEQFF. CDR3 bases: TGCAGCGTTGATTATCCCGCGGCTAGCGGGAGGGTCAATGAGCAGTTCTTC.

This rearrangement joins TRBV19 to TRBJ1-2; D is uncertain. The CDR3 is made up of 12 amino acids. V was pared by 5 bases and J by 0 bases, with 4 bases between. Per the germline V gene, CDR1 is LNHDA and CDR2 is SQIVND (reference sequence). The DNA of the CDR3 is TGTGCCAGTAGTCCAGCTAACTATGGCTACACCTTC. This encodes CASSPANYGYTF. Supplemented by reference TRBV19 and TRBJ1-2, the full variable domain reads DGGITQSPKYLFRKEGQNVTLSCEQNLNHDAMYWYRQDPGQGLRLIYYSQIVNDFQKGDIAEGYSVSREKKESFPLTVTSAQKNPTAFYLCASSPANYGYTFGSGTRLTVV.

The V gene is TRBV7-9, the J gene TRBJ2-1, with unresolved D. V was pared by 5 bases and J by 9 bases, with 11 bases between. The CDR3 runs to 12 residues. Germline assignment: CDR1 SEHNR and CDR2 FQNEAQ (reference sequence). In DNA, the CDR3 is TGTGCCAGCAGCCCCGAACTGCTTGAGCAGTTCTTC. Its protein is CASSPELLEQFF.

V gene TRBV4-1 combines with J gene TRBJ2-3, with D possibly matching TRBD2 (5 bases). Trimming took off 2 bases at V and 3 bases at J, with 15 bases between the two ends. This CDR3 contains 16 residues. Germline values: CDR1 MGHRA, CDR2 YSYEKL. The CDR3 DNA follows: TGCGCCAGCAGCCAACCCCGAGCGGTCACGACAGATACGCAGTATTTT. Translation: CASSQPRAVTTDTQYF.

This clone was counted once. This sequence joins TRBV29-1 and TRBJ2-1; 10 bases are a match to TRBD2. The germline V gene has CDR1 SQVTM and CDR2 ANQGSEA. The CDR3 runs 16 residues. The CDR3 bases are TGCAGGTGGGGTACTAGCGGGGAAGTGGGGTGGAATGAGCAGTTCTTC. This translates into CRWGTSGEVGWNEQFF.

This clone showed up just once. The chain carries TRBV27 and TRBJ2-7; the match to TRBD1 covers 7 bases. The CDR3 runs to 17 residues. V was pared by 9 bases and J by 2 bases, with 19 bases of the junction left unmatched. CDR1 and CDR2 (germline): MNHEY, SMNVEV (reference sequence). CDR3 residues: CARIAKLTRDSPYEQYF. CDR3 DNA sequence: TGTGCCAGGATCGCTAAATTGACCCGGGACAGTCCCTACGAGCAGTACTTC.

The rearrangement links TRBV2 to TRBJ1-3; D call uncertain. The CDR3 is 15 amino acids. Germline V gives CDR1 SNHLY, CDR2 FYNNEI. V was pared by 3 bases and J by 4 bases, with 13 bases between. CDR3 region: CASSEPPNAGNTIYF. CDR3 sequence (DNA): TGTGCCAGCAGTGAGCCCCCCAATGCGGGAAACACCATATATTTT. The complete variable domain, with remaining parts taken from reference TRBV2 and TRBJ1-3, reads EPEVTQTPSHQVTQMGQEVILRCVPISNHLYFYWYRQILGQKVEFLVSFYNNEISEKSEIFDDQFSVERPDGSNFTLKIRSTKLEDSAMYFCASSEPPNAGNTIYFGEGSWLTVV.

The genes are TRBV4-2 and TRBJ1-5; tentative D call: TRBD1 (6 bases). There are 16 residues in the CDR3. V lost 1 base and J lost 4, with 14 bases in between. Looked up from germline, CDR1 is LGHNA and CDR2 is YNFKEQ. As DNA, the CDR3 is TGTGCCAGCAGCCAAGGCCGGATACAGGGAAATCAGCCCCAGCATTTT. It is translated as CASSQGRIQGNQPQHF.

The chain joins TRBV15 to TRBJ2-1; 7 nucleotides match TRBD2. The CDR3 extends over 13 amino acids. Trimming took 4 bases from V and 12 from J; bases not matched to a gene: 9. Germline V gene data show CDR1 as LNHNV and CDR2 as YYDKDF (reference sequence). The CDR3 sequence is CATSTSSGTWQFF. The CDR3 bases are TGTGCCACCAGCACCTCAAGCGGGACGTGGCAGTTCTTC.